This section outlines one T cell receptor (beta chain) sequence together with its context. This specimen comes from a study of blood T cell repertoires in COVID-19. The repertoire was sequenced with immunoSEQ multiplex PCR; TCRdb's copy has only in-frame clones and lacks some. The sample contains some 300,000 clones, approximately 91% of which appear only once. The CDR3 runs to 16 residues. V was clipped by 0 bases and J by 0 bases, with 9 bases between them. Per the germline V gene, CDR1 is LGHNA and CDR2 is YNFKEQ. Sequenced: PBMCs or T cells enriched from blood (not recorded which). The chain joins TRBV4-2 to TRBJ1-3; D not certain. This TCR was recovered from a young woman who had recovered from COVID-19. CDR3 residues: CASSQEERSSGNTIYF. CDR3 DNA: TGTGCCAGCAGCCAAGAAGAGCGGAGCTCTGGAAACACCATATATTTT.